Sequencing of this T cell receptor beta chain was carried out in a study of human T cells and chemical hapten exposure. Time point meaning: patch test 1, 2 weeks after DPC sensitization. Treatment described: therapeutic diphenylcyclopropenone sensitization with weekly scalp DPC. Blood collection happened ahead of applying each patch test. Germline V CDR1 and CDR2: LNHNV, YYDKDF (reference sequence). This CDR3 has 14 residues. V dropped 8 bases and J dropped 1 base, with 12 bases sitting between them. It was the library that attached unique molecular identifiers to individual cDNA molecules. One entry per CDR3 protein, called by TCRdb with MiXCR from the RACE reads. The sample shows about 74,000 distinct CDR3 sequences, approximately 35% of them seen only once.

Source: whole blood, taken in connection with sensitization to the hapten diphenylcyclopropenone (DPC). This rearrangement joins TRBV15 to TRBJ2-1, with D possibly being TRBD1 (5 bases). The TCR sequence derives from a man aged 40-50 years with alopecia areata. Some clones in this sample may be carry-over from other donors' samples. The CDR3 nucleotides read TGTGCCACCTCGGACACGTTTTCCTACAATGAGCAGTTCTTC. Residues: CATSDTFSYNEQFF.